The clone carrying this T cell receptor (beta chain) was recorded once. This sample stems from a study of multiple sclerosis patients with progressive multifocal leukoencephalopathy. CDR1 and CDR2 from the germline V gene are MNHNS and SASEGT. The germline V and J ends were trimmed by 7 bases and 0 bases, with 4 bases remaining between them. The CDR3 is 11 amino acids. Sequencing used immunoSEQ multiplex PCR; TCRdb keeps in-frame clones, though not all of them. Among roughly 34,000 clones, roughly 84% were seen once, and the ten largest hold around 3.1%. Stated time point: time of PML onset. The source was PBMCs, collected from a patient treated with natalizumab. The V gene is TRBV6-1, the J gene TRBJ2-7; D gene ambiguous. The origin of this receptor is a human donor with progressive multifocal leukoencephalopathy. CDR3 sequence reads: CASTSSYEQYF. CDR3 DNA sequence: TGTGCCAGCACGAGCTCCTACGAGCAGTACTTC.